Sequencing of this T cell receptor beta chain was carried out in a study of blood T cell repertoires in COVID-19. Methods used by the authors: Estimation of nucleated cell counts was performed using reference gene primer amplification. Method: immunoSEQ multiplex PCR; TCRdb's copy keeps in-frame clones and lacks some. V and J calls and clone size are given by that table; D and trimming were obtained from the DNA. In the table there are about 74,000 clones, about 80% of which are singletons. The sequencing input was peripheral blood. The sequence was collected from a human donor in a cohort sampled during active COVID-19.

The CDR3 loop is CASSLDRTDEQFF. The CDR3 nucleotides read TGTGCCAGCAGCTTAGATCGAACAGATGAGCAGTTCTTC. The chain links TRBV7-8 to TRBJ2-1; no reliable D call. This CDR3 region has 13 residues. Trimming pared 1 base from V and 8 bases from J, leaving 9 bases between. Germline V gene lookup returns CDR1 SGHVS and CDR2 FQNEAQ.